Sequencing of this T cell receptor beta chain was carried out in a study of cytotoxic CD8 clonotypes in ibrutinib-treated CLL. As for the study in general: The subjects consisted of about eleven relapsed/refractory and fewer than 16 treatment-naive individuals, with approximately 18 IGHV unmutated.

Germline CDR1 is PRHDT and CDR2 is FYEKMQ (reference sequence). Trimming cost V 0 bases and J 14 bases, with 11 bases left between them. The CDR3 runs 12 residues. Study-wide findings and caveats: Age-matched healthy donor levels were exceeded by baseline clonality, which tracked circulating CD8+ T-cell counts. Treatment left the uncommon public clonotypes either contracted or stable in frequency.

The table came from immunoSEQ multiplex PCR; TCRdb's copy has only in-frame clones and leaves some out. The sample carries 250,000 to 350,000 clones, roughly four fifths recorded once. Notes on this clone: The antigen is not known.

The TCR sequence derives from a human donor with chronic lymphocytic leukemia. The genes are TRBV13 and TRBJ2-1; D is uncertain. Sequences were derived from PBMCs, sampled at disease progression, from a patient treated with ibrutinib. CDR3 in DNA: TGTGCCAGCAGCTTAGGCCCGGCTGCGGAGTTCTTC. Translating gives CASSLGPAAEFF. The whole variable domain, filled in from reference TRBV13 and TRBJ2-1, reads AAGVIQSPRHLIKEKRETATLKCYPIPRHDTVYWYQQGPGQDPQFLISFYEKMQSDKGSIPDRFSAQQFSDYHSELNMSSLELGDSALYFCASSLGPAAEFFGPGTRLTVL.